The 5 T cell receptor beta chains presented below share a single source sample, sequenced in a study of blood T cells in healthy people across ages. Then a second PCR, running roughly 7 to 11 cycles, was carried out with a sample-barcoded 5' primer and a J-beta primer mix. Each CDR3 protein gets one entry after TCRdb re-called the 5' RACE reads with MiXCR. Seen here are about 650,000 distinct CDR3 sequences, over 40% observed once, and the top ten hold roughly 13%. The specimen sequenced was blood. Source of these receptors: a woman at least 80 years old in good health.

This clonotype was detected a few times. The chain employs TRBV5-1 and TRBJ2-1, with 9 bases that match TRBD2. Trimming at V came to 0 bases and at J to 9 bases, leaving 10 bases not matched to a gene. There are 16 residues in the CDR3. From germline, CDR1 is SGHRS and CDR2 YFSETQ. CDR3 nucleotide sequence: TGCGCCAGCAGCTTGGACGCCGCGGGAGGGCCGGCTGAGCAGTTCTTC. Its protein product is CASSLDAAGGPAEQFF.

The rearrangement joins TRBV2 to TRBJ2-1; D gene ambiguous. The CDR3 runs 14 residues. V gave up 0 bases and J gave up 7 bases, with 10 bases separating them. CDR1 is SNHLY, CDR2 FYNNEI, per germline. CDR3 loop: CASSEAGLRNEQFF. Here the CDR3 DNA reads TGTGCCAGCAGTGAAGCCGGCCTAAGGAATGAGCAGTTCTTC.

The V and J genes are TRBV30 and TRBJ2-3; maybe TRBD1 (6 bases). CDR3 length: 12 residues. V was clipped by 7 bases and J by 11 bases, with 19 bases between them. Germline V CDR1 and CDR2: GTSNPN, SVGIG (reference sequence). CDR3 sequence reads: CASQSTDSRQYF. CDR3 sequence (DNA): TGTGCCTCCCAATCTACGGACAGCCGGCAGTATTTT. Supplemented by reference TRBV30 and TRBJ2-3, the full variable domain reads SQTIHQWPATLVQPVGSPLSLECTVEGTSNPNLYWYRQAAGRGLQLLFYSVGIGQISSEVPQNLSASRPQDRQFILSSKKLLLSDSGFYLCASQSTDSRQYFGPGTRLTVL.

The rearrangement links TRBV20-1 to TRBJ2-5; no definite D call. The tail of the sequence fits TRBJ2-7 better, so the J call may be wrong. CDR1 and CDR2 (germline): DFQATT, SNEGSKA (reference sequence). CDR3 size: 13 residues. CDR3 nucleotides: TGCAGTGCTTTTCCCGCCTGGTCCGGCGAGCAGTACTTC. Amino acid sequence: CSAFPAWSGEQYF.

The sample holds many counts of this clonotype. The CDR3 sequence is CASSALAAAKNIQYF. CDR3 DNA: TGTGCCAGCAGCGCATTAGCGGCAGCCAAAAACATTCAGTACTTC. This chain uses TRBV2 with TRBJ2-4; possible D gene TRBD2, 6 bases. Germline-derived CDR1 and CDR2 are SNHLY and FYNNEI. The germline V and J ends were trimmed by 6 bases and 0 bases, with 12 bases remaining between them. This CDR3 region has 15 residues.